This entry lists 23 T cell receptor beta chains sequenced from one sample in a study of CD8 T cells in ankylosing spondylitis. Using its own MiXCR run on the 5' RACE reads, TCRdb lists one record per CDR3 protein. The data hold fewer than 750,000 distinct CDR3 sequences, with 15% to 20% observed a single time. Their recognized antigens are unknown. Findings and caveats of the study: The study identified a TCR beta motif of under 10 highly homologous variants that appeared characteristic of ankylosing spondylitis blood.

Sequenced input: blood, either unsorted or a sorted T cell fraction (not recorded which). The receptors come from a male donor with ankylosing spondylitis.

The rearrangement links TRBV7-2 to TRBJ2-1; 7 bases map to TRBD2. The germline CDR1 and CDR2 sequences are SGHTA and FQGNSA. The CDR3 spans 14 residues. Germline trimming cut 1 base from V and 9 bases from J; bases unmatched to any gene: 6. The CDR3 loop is CASSLGGRGTEQFF. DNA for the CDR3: TGTGCCAGCAGCTTAGGTGGGCGGGGGACTGAGCAGTTCTTC. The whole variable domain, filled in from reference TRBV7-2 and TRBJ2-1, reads GAGVSQSPSNKVTEKGKDVELRCDPISGHTALYWYRQSLGQGLEFLIYFQGNSAPDKSGLPSDRFSAERTGGSVSTLTIQRTQQEDSAVYLCASSLGGRGTEQFFGPGTRLTVL.

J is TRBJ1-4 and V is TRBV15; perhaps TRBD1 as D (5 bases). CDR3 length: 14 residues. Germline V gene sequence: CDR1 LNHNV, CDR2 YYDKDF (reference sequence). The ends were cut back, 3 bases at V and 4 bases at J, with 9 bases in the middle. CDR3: CATSRIDSNEKLFF. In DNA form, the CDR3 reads TGTGCCACCAGCAGGATAGACAGTAATGAAAAACTGTTTTTT.

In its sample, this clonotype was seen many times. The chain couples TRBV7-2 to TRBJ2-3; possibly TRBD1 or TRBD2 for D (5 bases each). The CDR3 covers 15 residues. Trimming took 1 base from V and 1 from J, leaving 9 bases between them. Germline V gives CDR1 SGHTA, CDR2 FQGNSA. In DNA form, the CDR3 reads TGTGCCAGCAGCTTAGGAGGGGCACGCACAGATACGCAGTATTTT. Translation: CASSLGGARTDTQYF.

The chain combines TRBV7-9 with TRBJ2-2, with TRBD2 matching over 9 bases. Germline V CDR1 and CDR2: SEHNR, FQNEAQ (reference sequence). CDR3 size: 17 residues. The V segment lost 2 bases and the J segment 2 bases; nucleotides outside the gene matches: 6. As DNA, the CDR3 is TGTGCCAGCAGCTTAATCCTAGCGGGATCTAACACCGGGGAGCTGTTTTTT. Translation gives CASSLILAGSNTGELFF.

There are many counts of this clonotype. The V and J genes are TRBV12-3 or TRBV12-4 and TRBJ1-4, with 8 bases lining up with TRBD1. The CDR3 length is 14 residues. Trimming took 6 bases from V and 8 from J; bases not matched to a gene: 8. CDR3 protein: CASRQTGVREKLFF. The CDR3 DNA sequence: TGTGCCAGCAGGCAGACAGGGGTTCGGGAAAAACTGTTTTTT.

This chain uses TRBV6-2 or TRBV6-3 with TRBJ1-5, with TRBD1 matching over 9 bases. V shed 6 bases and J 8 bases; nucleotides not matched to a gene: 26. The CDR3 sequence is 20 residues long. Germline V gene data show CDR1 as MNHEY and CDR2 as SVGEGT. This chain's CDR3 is CASSRRSTDRGPIRGEPQHF. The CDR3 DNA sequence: TGTGCCAGCAGCCGACGATCGACGGACAGGGGACCCATAAGGGGTGAGCCCCAGCATTTT.

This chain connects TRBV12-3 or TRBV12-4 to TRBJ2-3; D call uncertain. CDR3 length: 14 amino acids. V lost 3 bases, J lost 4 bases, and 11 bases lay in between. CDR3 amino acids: CASSLGRPPDTQYF. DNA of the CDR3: TGTGCCAGCAGTTTGGGCCGACCCCCAGATACGCAGTATTTT.

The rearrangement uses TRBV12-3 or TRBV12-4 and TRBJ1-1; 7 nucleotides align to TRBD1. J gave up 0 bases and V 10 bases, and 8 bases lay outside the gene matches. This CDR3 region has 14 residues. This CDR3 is CATPRGGLNTEAFF. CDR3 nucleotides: TGTGCCACTCCCAGGGGGGGTTTGAACACTGAAGCTTTCTTT.

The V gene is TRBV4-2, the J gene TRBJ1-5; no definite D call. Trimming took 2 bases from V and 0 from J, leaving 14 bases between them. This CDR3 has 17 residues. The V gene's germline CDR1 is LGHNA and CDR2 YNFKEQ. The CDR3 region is CASSQLVTRNSNQPQHF. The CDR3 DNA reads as TGTGCCAGCAGCCAACTTGTGACACGAAATAGCAATCAGCCCCAGCATTTT.

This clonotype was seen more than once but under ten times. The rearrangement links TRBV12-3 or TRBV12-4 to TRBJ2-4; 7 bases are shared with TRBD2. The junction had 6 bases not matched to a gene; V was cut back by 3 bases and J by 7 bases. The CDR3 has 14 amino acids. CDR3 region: CASSFLGGVNIQYF. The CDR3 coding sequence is TGTGCCAGCAGTTTTTTGGGGGGGGTTAACATTCAGTACTTC.

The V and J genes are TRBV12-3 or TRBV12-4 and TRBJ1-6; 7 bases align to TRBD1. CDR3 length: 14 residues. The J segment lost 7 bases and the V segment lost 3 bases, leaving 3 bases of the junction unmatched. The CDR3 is CASSLSTGNSPLHF. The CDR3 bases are TGTGCCAGCAGTTTGTCGACAGGGAATTCACCCCTCCACTTT.

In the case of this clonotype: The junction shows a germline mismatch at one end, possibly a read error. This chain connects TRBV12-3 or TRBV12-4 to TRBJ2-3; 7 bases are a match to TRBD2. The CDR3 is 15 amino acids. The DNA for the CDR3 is TGTGCCTGCAGTCCACCGACTAGCACCGCAGATACGCAGTATTTT. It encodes CACSPPTSTADTQYF.

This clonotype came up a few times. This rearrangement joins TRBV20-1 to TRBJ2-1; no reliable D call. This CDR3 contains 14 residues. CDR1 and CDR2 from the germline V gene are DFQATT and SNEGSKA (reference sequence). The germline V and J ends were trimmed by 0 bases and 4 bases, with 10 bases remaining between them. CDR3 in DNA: TGCAGTGCTAGAGATCGGAGTGCGTACAATGAGCAGTTCTTC. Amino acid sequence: CSARDRSAYNEQFF.

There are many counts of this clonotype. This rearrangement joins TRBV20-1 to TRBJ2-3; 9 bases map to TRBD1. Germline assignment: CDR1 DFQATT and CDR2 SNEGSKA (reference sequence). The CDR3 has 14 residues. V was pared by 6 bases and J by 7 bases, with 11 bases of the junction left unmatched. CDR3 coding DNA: TGCAGTGCAAGGAAAGGGACAGGGAGCAATACGCAGTATTTT. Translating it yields CSARKGTGSNTQYF.

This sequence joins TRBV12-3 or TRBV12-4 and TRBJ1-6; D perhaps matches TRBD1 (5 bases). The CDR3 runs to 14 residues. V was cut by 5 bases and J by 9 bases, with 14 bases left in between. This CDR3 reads CASSIGWGFSPLHF. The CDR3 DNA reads TGTGCCAGCAGTATCGGATGGGGGTTTTCACCCCTCCACTTT.

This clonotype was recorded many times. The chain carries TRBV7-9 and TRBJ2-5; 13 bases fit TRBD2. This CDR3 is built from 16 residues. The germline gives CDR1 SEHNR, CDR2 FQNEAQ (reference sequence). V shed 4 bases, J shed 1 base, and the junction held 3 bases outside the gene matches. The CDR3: CASSSGLAGAQETQYF. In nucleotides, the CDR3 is TGTGCCAGCAGCTCCGGACTAGCGGGGGCCCAAGAGACCCAGTACTTC. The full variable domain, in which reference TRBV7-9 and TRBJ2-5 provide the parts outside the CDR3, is DTGVSQNPRHKITKRGQNVTFRCDPISEHNRLYWYRQTLGQGPEFLTYFQNEAQLEKSRLLSDRFSAERPKGSFSTLEIQRTEQGDSAMYLCASSSGLAGAQETQYFGPGTRLLVL.

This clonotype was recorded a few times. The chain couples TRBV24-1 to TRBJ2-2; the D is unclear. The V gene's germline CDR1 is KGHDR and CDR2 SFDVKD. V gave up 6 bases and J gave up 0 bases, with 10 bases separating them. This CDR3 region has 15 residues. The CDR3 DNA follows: TGTGCCACCAGTAATACCCCAACGAACACCGGGGAGCTGTTTTTT. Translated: CATSNTPTNTGELFF.

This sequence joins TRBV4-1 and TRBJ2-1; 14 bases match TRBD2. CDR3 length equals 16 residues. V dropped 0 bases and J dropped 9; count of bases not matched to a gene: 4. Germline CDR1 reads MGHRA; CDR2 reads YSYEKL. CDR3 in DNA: TGCGCCAGCAGCCAAGATTTGGGACTAGCGGGAGCTGAGCAGTTCTTC. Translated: CASSQDLGLAGAEQFF.

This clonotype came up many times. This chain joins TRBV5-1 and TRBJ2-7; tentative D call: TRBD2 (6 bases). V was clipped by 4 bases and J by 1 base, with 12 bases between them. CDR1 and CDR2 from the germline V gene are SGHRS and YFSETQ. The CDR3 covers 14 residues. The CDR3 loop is CASSRTGTSYEQYF. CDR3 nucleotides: TGCGCCAGCAGCCGGACCGGGACTTCCTACGAGCAGTACTTC.

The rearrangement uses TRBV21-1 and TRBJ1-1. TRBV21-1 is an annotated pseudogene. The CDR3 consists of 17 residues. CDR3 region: CASSPYRECPMNTEAFF. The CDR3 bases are TGTGCCAGCAGCCCATACAGAGAATGCCCCATGAACACTGAAGCTTTCTTT.

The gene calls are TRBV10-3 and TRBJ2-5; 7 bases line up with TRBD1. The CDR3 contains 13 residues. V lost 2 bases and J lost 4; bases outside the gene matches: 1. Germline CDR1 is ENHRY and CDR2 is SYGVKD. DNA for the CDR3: TGTGCCATCAGTGAGGACAGGGTAGAGACCCAGTACTTC. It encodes CAISEDRVETQYF.

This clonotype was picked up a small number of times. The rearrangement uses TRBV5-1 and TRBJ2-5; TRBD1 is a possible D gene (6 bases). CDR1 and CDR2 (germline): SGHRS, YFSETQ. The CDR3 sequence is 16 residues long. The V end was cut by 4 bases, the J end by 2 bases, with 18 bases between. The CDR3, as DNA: TGCGCCAGCAGCCTAGATCCCGGGACAATACAAGAGACCCAGTACTTC. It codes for CASSLDPGTIQETQYF.

CDR3 nucleotide sequence: TGCAGCGTAAAGGGTAGCACTGAAGCTTTCTTT. Its translation is CSVKGSTEAFF. The J gene is TRBJ1-1, the V gene TRBV29-1; no reliable D call. Germline lookup yields CDR1 SQVTM and CDR2 ANQGSEA. This CDR3 region has 11 residues. V dropped 6 bases and J dropped 4 bases, with 9 bases sitting between them.